This T cell receptor (beta chain) is from a study of blood T cell repertoires in COVID-19. The V gene lost 2 bases and the J gene lost 1 base, with 15 bases spanning the gap. This CDR3 has 16 residues. Germline-derived CDR1 and CDR2 are SGHDT and YYEEEE. This table comes from immunoSEQ multiplex PCR, and its TCRdb copy is limited to in-frame clones, with some not included. The repertoire has about 410,000 clones, more than 80% of them found once; the top ten carry more than 1.4%. Sequencing input: peripheral blood. This TCR was sampled from a woman aged 25 to 39 with active or convalescent COVID-19. The V and J genes are TRBV5-6 and TRBJ1-1; D unresolved. This CDR3 is CASSFAGGPENTEAFF. CDR3 coding DNA: TGTGCCAGCAGCTTCGCCGGCGGGCCAGAGAACACTGAAGCTTTCTTT.